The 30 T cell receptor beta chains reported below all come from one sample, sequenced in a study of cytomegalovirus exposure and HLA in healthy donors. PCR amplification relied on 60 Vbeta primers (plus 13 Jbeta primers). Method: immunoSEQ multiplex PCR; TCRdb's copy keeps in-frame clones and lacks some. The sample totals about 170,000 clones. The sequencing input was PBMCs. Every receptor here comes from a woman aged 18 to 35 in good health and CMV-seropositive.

The CDR3 here is CASSERGGGTNNEQFF. As DNA, the CDR3 is TGTGCCAGCAGTGAAAGGGGGGGCGGGACAAACAATGAGCAGTTCTTC. The V call is TRBV6-1, the J call TRBJ2-1; possible D gene TRBD2, 7 bases. In germline, CDR1 is MNHNS, CDR2 SASEGT. Trimming left V 2 bases short and J 5 bases short, with 16 bases between. The length of the CDR3 is 16 residues.

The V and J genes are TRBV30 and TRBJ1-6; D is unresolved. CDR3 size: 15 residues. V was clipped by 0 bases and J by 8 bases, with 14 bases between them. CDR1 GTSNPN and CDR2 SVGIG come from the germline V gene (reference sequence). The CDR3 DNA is TGTGCCTGGAGTGTGACACAATTCCCCGATTCACCCCTCCACTTT. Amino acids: CAWSVTQFPDSPLHF.

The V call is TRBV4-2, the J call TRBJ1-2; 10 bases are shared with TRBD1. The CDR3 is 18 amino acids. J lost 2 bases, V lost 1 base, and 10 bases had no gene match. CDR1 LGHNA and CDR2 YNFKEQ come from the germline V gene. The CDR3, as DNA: TGTGCCAGCAGCCAAGGGCGGGACAGGGGTTTGCTAAACTATGGCTACACCTTC. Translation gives CASSQGRDRGLLNYGYTF.

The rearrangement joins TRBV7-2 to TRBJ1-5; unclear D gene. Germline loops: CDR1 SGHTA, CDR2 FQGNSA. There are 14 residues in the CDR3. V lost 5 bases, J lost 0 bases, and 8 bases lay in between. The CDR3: CASSAQYSNQPQHF. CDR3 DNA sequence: TGTGCCAGCAGCGCACAGTATAGCAATCAGCCCCAGCATTTT. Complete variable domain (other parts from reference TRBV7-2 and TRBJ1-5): GAGVSQSPSNKVTEKGKDVELRCDPISGHTALYWYRQSLGQGLEFLIYFQGNSAPDKSGLPSDRFSAERTGGSVSTLTIQRTQQEDSAVYLCASSAQYSNQPQHFGDGTRLSIL.

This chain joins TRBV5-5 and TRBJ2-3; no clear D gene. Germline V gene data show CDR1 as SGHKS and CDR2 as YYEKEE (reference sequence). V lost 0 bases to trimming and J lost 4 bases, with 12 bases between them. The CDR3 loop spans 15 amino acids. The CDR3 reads CASSLGHRVADTQYF. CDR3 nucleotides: TGTGCCAGCAGCTTGGGACACCGCGTGGCAGATACGCAGTATTTT.

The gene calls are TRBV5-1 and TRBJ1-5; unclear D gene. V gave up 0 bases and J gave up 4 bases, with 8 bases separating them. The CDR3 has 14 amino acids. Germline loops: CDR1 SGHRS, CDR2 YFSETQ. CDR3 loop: CASSLGALNQPQHF. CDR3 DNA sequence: TGCGCCAGCAGCTTGGGAGCACTTAATCAGCCCCAGCATTTT. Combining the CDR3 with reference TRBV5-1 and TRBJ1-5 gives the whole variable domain KAGVTQTPRYLIKTRGQQVTLSCSPISGHRSVSWYQQTPGQGLQFLFEYFSETQRNKGNFPGRFSGRQFSNSRSEMNVSTLELGDSALYLCASSLGALNQPQHFGDGTRLSIL.

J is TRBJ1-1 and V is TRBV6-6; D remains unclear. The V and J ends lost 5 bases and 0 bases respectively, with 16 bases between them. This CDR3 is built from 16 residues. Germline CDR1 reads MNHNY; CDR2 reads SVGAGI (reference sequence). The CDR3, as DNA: TGTGCCAGCAGTGCTGCGAGGAAGTTCATGAACACTGAAGCTTTCTTT. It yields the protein CASSAARKFMNTEAFF.

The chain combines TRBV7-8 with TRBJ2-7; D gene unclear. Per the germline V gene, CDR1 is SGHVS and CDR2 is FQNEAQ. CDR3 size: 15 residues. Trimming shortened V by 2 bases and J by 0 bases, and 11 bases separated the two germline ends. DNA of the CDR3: TGTGCCAGCAGCTTACTTACTACCACCTCCTACGAGCAGTACTTC. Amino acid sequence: CASSLLTTTSYEQYF.

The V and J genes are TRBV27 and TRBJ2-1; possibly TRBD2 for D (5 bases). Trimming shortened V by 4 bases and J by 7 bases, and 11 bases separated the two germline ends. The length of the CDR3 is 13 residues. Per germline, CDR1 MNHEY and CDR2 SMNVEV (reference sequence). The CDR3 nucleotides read TGTGCCAGCAGTTGGAGGATAGGGAATGAGCAGTTCTTC. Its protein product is CASSWRIGNEQFF.

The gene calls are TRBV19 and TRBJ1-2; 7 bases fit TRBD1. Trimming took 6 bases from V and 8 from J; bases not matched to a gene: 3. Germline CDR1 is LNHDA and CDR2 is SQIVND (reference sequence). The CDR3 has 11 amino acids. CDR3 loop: CASRRQGGYTF. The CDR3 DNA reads TGTGCCAGTAGGCGACAGGGAGGCTACACCTTC.

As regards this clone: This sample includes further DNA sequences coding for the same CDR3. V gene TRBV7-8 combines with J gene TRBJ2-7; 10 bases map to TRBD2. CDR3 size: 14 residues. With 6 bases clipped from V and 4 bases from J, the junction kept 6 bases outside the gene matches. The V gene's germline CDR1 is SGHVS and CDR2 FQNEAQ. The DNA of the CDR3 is TGTGCCAGCAGGACACTAGCGGGACCTTACGAGCAGTACTTC. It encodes CASRTLAGPYEQYF.

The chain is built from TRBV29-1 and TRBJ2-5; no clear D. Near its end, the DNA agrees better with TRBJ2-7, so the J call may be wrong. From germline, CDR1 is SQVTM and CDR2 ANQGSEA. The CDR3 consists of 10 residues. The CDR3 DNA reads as TGCAGCGTTGTTTTCTACGAGCAGTACTTC. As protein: CSVVFYEQYF.

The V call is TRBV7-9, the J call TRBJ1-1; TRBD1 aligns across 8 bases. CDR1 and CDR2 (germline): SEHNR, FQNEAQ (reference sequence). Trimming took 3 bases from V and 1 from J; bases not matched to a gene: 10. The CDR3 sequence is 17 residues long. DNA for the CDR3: TGTGCCAGCAGCTTCAACAGGGGGGCCGGGCGGAACACTGAAGCTTTCTTT. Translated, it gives CASSFNRGAGRNTEAFF.

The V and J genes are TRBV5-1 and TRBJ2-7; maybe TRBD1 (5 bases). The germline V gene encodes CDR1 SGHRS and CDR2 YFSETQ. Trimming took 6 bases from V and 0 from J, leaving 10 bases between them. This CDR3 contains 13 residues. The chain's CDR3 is CASIHRSSYEQYF. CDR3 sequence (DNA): TGCGCCAGCATACACAGGAGCTCCTACGAGCAGTACTTC.

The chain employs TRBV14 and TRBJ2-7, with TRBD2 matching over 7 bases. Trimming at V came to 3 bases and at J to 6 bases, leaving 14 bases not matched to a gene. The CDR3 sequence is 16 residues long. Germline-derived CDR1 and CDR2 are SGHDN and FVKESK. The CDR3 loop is CASSHSPRTRVGEQYF. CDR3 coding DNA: TGTGCCAGCAGCCATTCGCCTAGGACTAGGGTTGGCGAGCAGTACTTC.

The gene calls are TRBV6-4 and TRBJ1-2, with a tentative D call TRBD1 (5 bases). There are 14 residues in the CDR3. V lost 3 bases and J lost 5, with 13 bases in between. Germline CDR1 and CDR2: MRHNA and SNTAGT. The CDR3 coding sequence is TGTGCCAGCAGTGATCTACGGGGGGGTTATGGCTACACCTTC. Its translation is CASSDLRGGYGYTF.

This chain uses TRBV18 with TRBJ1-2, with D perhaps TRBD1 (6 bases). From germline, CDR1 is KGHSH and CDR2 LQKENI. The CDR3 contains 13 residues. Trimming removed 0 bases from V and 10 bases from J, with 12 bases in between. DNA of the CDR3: TGTGCCAGCTCACCACCTGGTCGACAGGACTACACCTTC. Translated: CASSPPGRQDYTF. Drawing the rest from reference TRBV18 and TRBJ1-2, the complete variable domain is NAGVMQNPRHLVRRRGQEARLRCSPMKGHSHVYWYRQLPEEGLKFMVYLQKENIIDESGMPKERFSAEFPKEGPSILRIQQVVRGDSAAYFCASSPPGRQDYTFGSGTRLTVV.

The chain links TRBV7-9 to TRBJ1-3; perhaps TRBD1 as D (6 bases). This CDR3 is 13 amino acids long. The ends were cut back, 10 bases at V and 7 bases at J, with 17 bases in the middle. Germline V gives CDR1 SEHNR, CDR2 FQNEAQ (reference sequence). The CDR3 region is CAIHRAEWNTIYF. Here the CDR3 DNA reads TGTGCCATTCACAGGGCCGAGTGGAACACCATATATTTT.

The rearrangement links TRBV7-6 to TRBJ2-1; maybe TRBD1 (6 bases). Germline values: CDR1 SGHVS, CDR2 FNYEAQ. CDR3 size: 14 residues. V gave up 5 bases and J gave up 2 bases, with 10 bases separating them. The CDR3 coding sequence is TGTGCCAGCAGCCACGGGACAACCTACAATGAGCAGTTCTTC. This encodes CASSHGTTYNEQFF.

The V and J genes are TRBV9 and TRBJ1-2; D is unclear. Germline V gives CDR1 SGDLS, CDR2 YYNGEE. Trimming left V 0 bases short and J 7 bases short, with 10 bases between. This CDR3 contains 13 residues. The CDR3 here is CASSVVGGGGYTF. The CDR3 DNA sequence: TGTGCCAGCAGCGTAGTTGGAGGTGGTGGCTACACCTTC.

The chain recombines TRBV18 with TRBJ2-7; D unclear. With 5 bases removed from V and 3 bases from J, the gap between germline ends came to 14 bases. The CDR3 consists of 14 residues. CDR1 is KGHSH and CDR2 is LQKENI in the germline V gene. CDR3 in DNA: TGTGCCAGCTCAGCCCTGGCCACCCACTACGAGCAGTACTTC. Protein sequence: CASSALATHYEQYF. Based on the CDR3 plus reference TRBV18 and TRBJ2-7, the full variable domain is NAGVMQNPRHLVRRRGQEARLRCSPMKGHSHVYWYRQLPEEGLKFMVYLQKENIIDESGMPKERFSAEFPKEGPSILRIQQVVRGDSAAYFCASSALATHYEQYFGPGTRLTVT.

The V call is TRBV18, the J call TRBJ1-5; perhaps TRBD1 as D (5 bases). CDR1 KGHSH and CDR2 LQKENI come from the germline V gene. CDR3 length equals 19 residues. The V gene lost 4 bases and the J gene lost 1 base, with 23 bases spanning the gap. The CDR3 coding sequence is TGTGCCAGCTCACTCCTACATGCCAGGGCAGGGATGAGCAATCAGCCCCAGCATTTT. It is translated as CASSLLHARAGMSNQPQHF.

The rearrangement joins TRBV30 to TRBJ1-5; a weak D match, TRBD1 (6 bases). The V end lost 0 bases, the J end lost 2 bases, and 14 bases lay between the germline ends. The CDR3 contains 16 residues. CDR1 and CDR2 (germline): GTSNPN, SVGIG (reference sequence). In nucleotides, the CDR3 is TGTGCCTGGAGTGTAAAAGGGGCAGGGGGCAATCAGCCCCAGCATTTT. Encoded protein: CAWSVKGAGGNQPQHF. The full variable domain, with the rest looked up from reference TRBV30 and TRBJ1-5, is SQTIHQWPATLVQPVGSPLSLECTVEGTSNPNLYWYRQAAGRGLQLLFYSVGIGQISSEVPQNLSASRPQDRQFILSSKKLLLSDSGFYLCAWSVKGAGGNQPQHFGDGTRLSIL.

CDR3 DNA: TGTGCCATCAGTGAGTCGGGAGGCGCCAATCAGCCCCAGCATTTT. Translating gives CAISESGGANQPQHF. V and J are TRBV10-3 and TRBJ1-5; no reliable D call. The CDR3 totals 15 residues. V was shortened by 0 bases and J by 3 bases, with 9 bases between the two germline ends. The germline V gene has CDR1 ENHRY and CDR2 SYGVKD.

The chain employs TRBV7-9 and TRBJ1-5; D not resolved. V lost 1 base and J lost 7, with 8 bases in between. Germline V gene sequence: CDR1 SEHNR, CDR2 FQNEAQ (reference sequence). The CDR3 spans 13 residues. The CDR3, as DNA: TGTGCCAGCAGCTTAGAGGGAGGCCAGCCCCAGCATTTT. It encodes CASSLEGGQPQHF.

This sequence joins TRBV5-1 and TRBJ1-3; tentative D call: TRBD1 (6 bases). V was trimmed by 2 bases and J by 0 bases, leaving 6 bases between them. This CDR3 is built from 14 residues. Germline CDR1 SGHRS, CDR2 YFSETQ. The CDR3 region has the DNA TGCGCCAGCAGCTTACAGGGCTCTGGAAACACCATATATTTT. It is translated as CASSLQGSGNTIYF.

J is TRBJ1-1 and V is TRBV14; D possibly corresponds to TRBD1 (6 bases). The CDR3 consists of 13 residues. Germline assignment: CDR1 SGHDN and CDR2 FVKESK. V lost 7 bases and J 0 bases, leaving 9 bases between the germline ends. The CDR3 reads CASTSGVNTEAFF. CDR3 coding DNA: TGTGCCAGCACCTCAGGGGTGAACACTGAAGCTTTCTTT.

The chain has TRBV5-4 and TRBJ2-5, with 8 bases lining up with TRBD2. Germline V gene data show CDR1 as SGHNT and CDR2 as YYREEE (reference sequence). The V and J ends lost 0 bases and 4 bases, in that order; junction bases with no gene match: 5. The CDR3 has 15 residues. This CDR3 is CASSLVSGSPETQYF. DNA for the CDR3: TGTGCCAGCAGCTTGGTGAGCGGGAGTCCAGAGACCCAGTACTTC. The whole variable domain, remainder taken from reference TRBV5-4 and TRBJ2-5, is ETGVTQSPTHLIKTRGQQVTLRCSSQSGHNTVSWYQQALGQGPQFIFQYYREEENGRGNFPPRFSGLQFPNYSSELNVNALELDDSALYLCASSLVSGSPETQYFGPGTRLLVL.

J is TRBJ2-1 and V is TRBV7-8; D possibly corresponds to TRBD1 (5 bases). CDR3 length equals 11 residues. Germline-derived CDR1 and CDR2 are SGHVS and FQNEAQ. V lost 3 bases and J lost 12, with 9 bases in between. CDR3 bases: TGTGCCAGCAGCTTCGGTCAGGGGCAGTTCTTC. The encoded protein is CASSFGQGQFF.

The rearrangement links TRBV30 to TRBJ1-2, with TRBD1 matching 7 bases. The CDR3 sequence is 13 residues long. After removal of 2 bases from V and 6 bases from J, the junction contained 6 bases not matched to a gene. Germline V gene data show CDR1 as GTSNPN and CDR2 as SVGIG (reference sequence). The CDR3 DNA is TGTGCCTGGAGTAACCAGGGGGGAGATGGCTACACCTTC. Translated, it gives CAWSNQGGDGYTF.